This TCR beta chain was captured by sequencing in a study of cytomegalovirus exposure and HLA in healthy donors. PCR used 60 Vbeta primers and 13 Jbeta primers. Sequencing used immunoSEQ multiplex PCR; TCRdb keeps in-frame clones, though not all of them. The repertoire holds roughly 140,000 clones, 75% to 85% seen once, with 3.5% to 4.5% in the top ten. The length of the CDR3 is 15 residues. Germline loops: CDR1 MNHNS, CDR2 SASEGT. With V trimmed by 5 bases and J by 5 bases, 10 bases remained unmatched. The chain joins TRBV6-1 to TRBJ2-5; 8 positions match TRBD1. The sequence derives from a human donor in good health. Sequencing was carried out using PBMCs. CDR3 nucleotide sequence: TGTGCCAGCAGTCCTAGTTCGCAGGGGGCCGAGACCCAGTACTTC. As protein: CASSPSSQGAETQYF.